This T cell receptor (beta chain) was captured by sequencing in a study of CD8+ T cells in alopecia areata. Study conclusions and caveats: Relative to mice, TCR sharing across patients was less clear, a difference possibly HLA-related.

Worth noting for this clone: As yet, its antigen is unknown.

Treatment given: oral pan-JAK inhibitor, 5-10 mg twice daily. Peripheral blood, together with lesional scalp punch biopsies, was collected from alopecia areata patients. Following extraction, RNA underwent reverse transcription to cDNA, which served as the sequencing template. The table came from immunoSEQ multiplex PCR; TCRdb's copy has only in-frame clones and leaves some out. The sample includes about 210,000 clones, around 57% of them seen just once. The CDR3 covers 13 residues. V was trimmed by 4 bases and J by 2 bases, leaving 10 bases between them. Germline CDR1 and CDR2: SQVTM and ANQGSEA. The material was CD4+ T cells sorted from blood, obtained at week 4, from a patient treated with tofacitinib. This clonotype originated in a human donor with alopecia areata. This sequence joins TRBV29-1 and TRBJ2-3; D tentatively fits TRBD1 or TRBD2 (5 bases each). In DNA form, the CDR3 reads TGCAGCGTTGGGGGGACCTACACAGATACGCAGTATTTT. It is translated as CSVGGTYTDTQYF.